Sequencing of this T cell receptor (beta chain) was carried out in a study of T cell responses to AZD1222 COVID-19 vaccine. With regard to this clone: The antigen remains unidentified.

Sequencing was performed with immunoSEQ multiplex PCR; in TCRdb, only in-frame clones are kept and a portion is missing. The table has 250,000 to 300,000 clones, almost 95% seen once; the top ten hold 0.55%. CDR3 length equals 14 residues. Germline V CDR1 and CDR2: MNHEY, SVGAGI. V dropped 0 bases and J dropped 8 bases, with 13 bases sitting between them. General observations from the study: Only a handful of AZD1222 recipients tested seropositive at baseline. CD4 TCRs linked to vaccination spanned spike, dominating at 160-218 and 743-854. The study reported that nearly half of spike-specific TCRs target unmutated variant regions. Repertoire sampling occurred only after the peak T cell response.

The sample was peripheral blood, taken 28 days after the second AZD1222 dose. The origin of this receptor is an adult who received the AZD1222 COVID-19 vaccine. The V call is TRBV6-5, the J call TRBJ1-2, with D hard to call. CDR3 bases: TGTGCCAGCAGTTACTCTTCGGGTGTCGGAGGCTACACCTTC. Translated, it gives CASSYSSGVGGYTF.